This TCR beta chain was sequenced for a study of regulatory T cells in long-lasting Graves disease. Turning to the study itself: The study enrolled newly diagnosed Graves' patients on antithyroid drugs under 3 months.

Sequencing libraries for TCR beta were prepared with iRepertoire HTBI primers and Arm-PCR of CDR3 regions. TCRdb fed the multiplex PCR reads into MiXCR, producing one record per CDR3 protein. The table records 250,000 to 300,000 distinct CDR3 sequences, 15% to 20% of them present only once. The time point is: newly diagnosed GD, antithyroid drugs for less than 3 months. With RNA extracted from PBMCs as input, the TCR library was made. With EDTA tubes as the receptacles, around 10 milliliters of peripheral blood were drawn. This clonotype appeared a few times. This sample was also put to use in a study of T cells in Graves' hyperthyroidism and ophthalmopathy.

The TCR was taken from a woman aged 25 to 45 with Graves disease. The specimen comprised peripheral blood mononuclear cells (PBMCs), sampled at new diagnosis, from a patient treated with antithyroid drugs.

The CDR3 DNA sequence: TGCAGTGCTCCACAGGGGCACGAGCAGTACTTC. Residues: CSAPQGHEQYF. The V call is TRBV20-1, the J call TRBJ2-7, with TRBD1 matching 7 bases. V shed 5 bases, J shed 5 bases, and the junction held 3 bases outside the gene matches. Germline CDR1 reads DFQATT; CDR2 reads SNEGSKA (reference sequence). The length of the CDR3 is 11 residues.